This TCR beta chain is from a study of blood T cell repertoires in COVID-19. Original handling: Estimation of nucleated cell counts was performed using reference gene primer amplification. Method: immunoSEQ multiplex PCR; TCRdb's copy keeps in-frame clones and lacks some. That table gives V, J and clone size, and the DNA gave D and trimming. The sample lists 200,000 to 250,000 clones, roughly 84% seen once, with 6.8% in the top ten. A single count supports this clone. The participants were between about 18 and 95 years old and came from some 23 US areas. Participants had their cohort set by participant-reported clinical history. The CDR3 length is 15 residues. The V gene lost 2 bases and the J gene lost 5 bases, with 17 bases spanning the gap. Germline-derived CDR1 and CDR2 are SGHNT and YYREEE (reference sequence).

The receptor was isolated from a woman between 40 and 55 years old who had recovered from COVID-19. Sequences were obtained from PBMCs or T cells enriched from blood (not recorded which). The chain couples TRBV5-4 to TRBJ2-7, with a possible D match to TRBD1 (6 bases). The chain's CDR3 is CASSFEQGSWDEQYF. The CDR3 region has the DNA TGTGCCAGCAGCTTTGAGCAGGGGAGCTGGGACGAGCAGTACTTC.